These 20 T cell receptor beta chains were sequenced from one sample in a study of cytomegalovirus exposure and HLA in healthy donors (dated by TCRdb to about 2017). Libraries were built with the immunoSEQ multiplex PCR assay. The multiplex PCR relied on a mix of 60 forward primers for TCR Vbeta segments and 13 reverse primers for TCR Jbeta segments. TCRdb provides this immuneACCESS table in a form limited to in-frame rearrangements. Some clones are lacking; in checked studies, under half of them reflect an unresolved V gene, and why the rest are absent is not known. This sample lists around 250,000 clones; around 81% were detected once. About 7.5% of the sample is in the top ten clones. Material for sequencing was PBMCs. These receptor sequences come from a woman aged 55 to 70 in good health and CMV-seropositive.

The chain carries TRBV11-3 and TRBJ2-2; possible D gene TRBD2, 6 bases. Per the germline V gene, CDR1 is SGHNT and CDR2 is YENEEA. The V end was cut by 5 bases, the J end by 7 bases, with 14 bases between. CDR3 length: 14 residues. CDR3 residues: CASSPSTSIGELFF. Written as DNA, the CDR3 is TGTGCCAGCAGCCCATCCACTAGCATCGGGGAGCTGTTTTTT.

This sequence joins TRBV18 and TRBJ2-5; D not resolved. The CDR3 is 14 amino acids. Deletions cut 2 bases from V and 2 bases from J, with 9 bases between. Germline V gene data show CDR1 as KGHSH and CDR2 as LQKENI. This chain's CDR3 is CASSPGRKQETQYF. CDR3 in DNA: TGTGCCAGCTCACCAGGCAGAAAGCAAGAGACCCAGTACTTC.

In DNA form, the CDR3 reads TGTGCCATCAGTCCCTGGAAAGGAGGGATAGCGGGGGATGAAGAGACCCAGTACTTC. As protein: CAISPWKGGIAGDEETQYF. This chain connects TRBV10-3 to TRBJ2-5; TRBD2 matches at 9 bases. Germline V gene sequence: CDR1 ENHRY, CDR2 SYGVKD. The CDR3 consists of 19 residues. V shed 5 bases and J 3 bases; nucleotides not matched to a gene: 19.

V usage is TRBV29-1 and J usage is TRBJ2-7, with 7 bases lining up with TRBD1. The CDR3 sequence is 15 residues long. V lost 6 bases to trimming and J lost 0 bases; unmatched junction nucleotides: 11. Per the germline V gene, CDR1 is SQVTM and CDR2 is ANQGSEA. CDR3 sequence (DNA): TGCAGCGTGACGGCCAGGGGGTCCCCCTCCTACGAGCAGTACTTC. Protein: CSVTARGSPSYEQYF.

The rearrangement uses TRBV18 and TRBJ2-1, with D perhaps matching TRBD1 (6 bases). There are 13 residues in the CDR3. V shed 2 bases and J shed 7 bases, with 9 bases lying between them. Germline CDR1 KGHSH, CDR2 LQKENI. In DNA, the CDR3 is TGTGCCAGCTCACCATCCAGGGGAAATGAGCAGTTCTTC. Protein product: CASSPSRGNEQFF. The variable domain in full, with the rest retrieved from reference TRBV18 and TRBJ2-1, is NAGVMQNPRHLVRRRGQEARLRCSPMKGHSHVYWYRQLPEEGLKFMVYLQKENIIDESGMPKERFSAEFPKEGPSILRIQQVVRGDSAAYFCASSPSRGNEQFFGPGTRLTVL.

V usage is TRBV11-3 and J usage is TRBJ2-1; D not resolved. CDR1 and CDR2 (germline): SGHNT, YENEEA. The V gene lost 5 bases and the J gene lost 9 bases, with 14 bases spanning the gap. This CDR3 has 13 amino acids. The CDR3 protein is CASSLGPVGEQFF. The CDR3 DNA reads TGTGCCAGCAGCCTGGGCCCCGTAGGTGAGCAGTTCTTC.

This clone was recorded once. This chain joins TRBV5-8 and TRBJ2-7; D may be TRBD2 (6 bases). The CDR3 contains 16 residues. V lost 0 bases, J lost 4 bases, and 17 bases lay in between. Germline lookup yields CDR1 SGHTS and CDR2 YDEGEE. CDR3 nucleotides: TGTGCCAGCAGCTTGGACCTACCGGGACGGGGGTACGAGCAGTACTTC. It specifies CASSLDLPGRGYEQYF. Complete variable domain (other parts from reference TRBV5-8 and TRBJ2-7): EAGVTQSPTHLIKTRGQQATLRCSPISGHTSVYWYQQALGLGLQFLLWYDEGEERNRGNFPPRFSGRQFPNYSSELNVNALELEDSALYLCASSLDLPGRGYEQYFGPGTRLTVT.

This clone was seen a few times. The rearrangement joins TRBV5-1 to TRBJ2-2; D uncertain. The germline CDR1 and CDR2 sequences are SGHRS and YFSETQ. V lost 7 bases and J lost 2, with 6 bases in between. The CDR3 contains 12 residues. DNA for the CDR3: TGCGCCAGCTTAGCAAACACCGGGGAGCTGTTTTTT. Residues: CASLANTGELFF.

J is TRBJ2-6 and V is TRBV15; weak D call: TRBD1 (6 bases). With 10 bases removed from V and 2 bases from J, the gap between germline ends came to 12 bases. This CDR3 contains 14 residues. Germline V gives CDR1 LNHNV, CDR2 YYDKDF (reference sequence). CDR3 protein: CASTNRAGANVLTF. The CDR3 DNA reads TGTGCCAGTACAAACAGGGCTGGGGCCAACGTCCTGACTTTC.

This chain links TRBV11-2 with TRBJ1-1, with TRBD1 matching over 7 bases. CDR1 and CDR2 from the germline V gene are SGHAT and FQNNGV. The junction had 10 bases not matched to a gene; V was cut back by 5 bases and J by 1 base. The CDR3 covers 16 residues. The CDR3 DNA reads TGTGCCAGCAGCCCCACAGGGGCGCCCGGGAACACTGAAGCTTTCTTT. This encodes CASSPTGAPGNTEAFF.

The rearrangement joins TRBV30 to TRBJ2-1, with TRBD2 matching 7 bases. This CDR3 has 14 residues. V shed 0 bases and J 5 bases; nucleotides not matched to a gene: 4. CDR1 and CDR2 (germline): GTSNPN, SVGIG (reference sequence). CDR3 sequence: CAWSVIGGDNEQFF. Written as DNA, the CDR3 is TGTGCCTGGAGTGTAATTGGGGGGGACAATGAGCAGTTCTTC. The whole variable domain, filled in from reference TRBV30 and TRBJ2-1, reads SQTIHQWPATLVQPVGSPLSLECTVEGTSNPNLYWYRQAAGRGLQLLFYSVGIGQISSEVPQNLSASRPQDRQFILSSKKLLLSDSGFYLCAWSVIGGDNEQFFGPGTRLTVL.

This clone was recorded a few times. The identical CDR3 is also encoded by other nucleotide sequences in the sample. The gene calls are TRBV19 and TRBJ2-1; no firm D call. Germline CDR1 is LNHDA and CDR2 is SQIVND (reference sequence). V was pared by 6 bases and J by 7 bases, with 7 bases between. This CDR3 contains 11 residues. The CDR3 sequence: CASRAGNEQFF. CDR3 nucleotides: TGTGCCAGTAGGGCTGGTAATGAGCAGTTCTTC.

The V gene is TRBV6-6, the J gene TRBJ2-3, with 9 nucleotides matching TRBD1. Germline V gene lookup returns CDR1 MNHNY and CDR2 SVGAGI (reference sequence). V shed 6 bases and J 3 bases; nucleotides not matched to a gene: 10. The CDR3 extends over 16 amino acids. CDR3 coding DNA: TGTGCCAGCAGCTTACCCCGGGACAGGGAAACAGATACGCAGTATTTT. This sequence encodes CASSLPRDRETDTQYF.

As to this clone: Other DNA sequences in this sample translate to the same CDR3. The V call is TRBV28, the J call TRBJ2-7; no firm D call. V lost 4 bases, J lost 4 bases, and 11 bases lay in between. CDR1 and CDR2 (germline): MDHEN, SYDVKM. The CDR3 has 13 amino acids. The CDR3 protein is CASSSPRVYEQYF. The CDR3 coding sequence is TGTGCCAGCAGTTCCCCTCGAGTTTACGAGCAGTACTTC.

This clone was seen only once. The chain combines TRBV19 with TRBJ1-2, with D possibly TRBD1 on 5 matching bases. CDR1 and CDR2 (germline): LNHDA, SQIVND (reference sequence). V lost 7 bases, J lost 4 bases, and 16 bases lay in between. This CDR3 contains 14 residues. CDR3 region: CASISQGRTYGYTF. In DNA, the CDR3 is TGTGCCAGTATTTCCCAGGGTAGGACCTATGGCTACACCTTC.

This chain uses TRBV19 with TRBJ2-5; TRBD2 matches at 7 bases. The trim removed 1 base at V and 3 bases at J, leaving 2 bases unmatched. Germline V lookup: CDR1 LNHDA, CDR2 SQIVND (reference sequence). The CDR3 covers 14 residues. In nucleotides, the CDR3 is TGTGCCAGTAGTATAGCAGGGAGGGAAGAGACCCAGTACTTC. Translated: CASSIAGREETQYF. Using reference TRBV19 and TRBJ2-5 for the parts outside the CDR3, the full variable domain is DGGITQSPKYLFRKEGQNVTLSCEQNLNHDAMYWYRQDPGQGLRLIYYSQIVNDFQKGDIAEGYSVSREKKESFPLTVTSAQKNPTAFYLCASSIAGREETQYFGPGTRLLVL.

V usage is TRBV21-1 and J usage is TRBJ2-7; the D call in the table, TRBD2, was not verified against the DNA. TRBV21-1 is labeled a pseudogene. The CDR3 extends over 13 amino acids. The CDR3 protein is CASSLPGLGEQYF. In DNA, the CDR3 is TGTGCCAGCAGCCTTCCCGGGTTGGGCGAGCAGTACTTC.

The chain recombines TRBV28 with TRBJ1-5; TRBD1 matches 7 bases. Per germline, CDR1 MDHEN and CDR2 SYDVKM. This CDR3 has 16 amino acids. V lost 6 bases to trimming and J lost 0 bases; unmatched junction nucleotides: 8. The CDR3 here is CASSTGTVFSNQPQHF. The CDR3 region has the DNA TGTGCCAGCAGCACCGGGACAGTCTTTAGCAATCAGCCCCAGCATTTT.

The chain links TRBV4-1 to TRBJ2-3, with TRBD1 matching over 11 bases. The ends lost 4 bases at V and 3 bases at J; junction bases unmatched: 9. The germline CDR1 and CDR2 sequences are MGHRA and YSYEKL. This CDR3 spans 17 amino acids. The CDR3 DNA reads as TGCGCCAGCAGCCTAGAACCGGGACAGGGGGGGACAGATACGCAGTATTTT. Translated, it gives CASSLEPGQGGTDTQYF.

CDR3 amino acids: CASSLVLAALDEQYF. CDR3 nucleotides: TGCGCCAGCAGCTTGGTCCTAGCGGCTCTGGACGAGCAGTACTTC. The chain employs TRBV5-1 and TRBJ2-7, with 7 positions matching TRBD2. Germline CDR1 is SGHRS and CDR2 is YFSETQ. V trimming: 0 bases; J trimming: 5 bases; junction bases outside the gene matches: 8. CDR3 length: 15 residues.